What follows are 26 T cell receptor beta chains derived from one specimen sequenced in a study of T cells in Graves' hyperthyroidism and ophthalmopathy. RNA transcripts yielded amplified TCR beta CDR3 regions. First-round RT-PCR of the TCR CDR3 relied on the HTBI primer set. TCRdb redid the calling of the multiplex PCR reads with MiXCR, one entry per CDR3 protein. The repertoire holds 300,000 or so distinct CDR3 sequences, with approximately 16% as singletons. Sequences were obtained from blood. The receptors here all came from a young man with Graves' hyperthyroidism.

This clonotype was counted ten times or more. The chain is built from TRBV5-5 and TRBJ2-1, with 15 bases lining up with TRBD2. This CDR3 region has 19 residues. V was clipped by 3 bases and J by 6 bases; unmatched bases: 13. Germline CDR1 SGHKS, CDR2 YYEKEE (reference sequence). CDR3: CASSSRTSGRAHLSNEQFF. The CDR3 DNA reads as TGTGCCAGCAGCTCAAGGACTAGCGGGAGGGCCCATCTCTCCAATGAGCAGTTCTTC.

This clonotype was seen repeatedly, ten times or more. The V and J genes are TRBV6-2 or TRBV6-3 and TRBJ2-2; the D gene is possibly TRBD2 (5 bases). V was clipped by 9 bases and J by 3 bases, with 17 bases between them. The CDR3 loop spans 15 amino acids. The V gene's germline CDR1 is MNHEY and CDR2 SVGEGT. The CDR3 sequence is CASDRDFGYTGELFF. The CDR3 DNA reads as TGTGCCAGTGACCGGGATTTCGGGTACACCGGGGAGCTGTTTTTT.

This clonotype appeared once. This chain links TRBV6-1 with TRBJ2-3; D remains unclear. CDR1 and CDR2 from the germline V gene are MNHNS and SASEGT. The CDR3 length is 15 residues. Trimming shortened V by 6 bases and J by 5 bases, and 18 bases separated the two germline ends. CDR3 in DNA: TGTGCCAGCAGCCGCGCGTACGCCAAGGGAGATACGCAGTATTTT. Translation: CASSRAYAKGDTQYF.

This clonotype was picked up many times. V is TRBV10-3 and J is TRBJ2-7; the match to TRBD1 covers 7 bases. CDR3 length: 14 residues. Trimming removed 6 bases from V and 2 bases from J; junction bases left unmatched: 7. Germline V gives CDR1 ENHRY, CDR2 SYGVKD. The DNA for the CDR3 is TGTGCCATCAGAAAGGGACAGAGGGCCTACGAGCAGTACTTC. Translating it yields CAIRKGQRAYEQYF.

A remark on this clonotype: A much bigger clone sits one base away, suggesting this may be a read error. The chain employs TRBV6-2 or TRBV6-3 and TRBJ1-1; unclear D gene. Germline CDR1 and CDR2: MNHEY and SVGEGT. The CDR3 spans 13 residues. DNA for the CDR3: TGTGTCAGCAGCCTCAGACCCGAAACTCGAGCTTTCTTT. It is translated as CVSSLRPETRAFF.

In its sample, this clonotype was seen once. This may be a read error, as it is one base from a much larger clone. This rearrangement joins TRBV3-1 to TRBJ2-3, with D unresolved. Germline V lookup: CDR1 LGHDT, CDR2 YNNKEL (reference sequence). The CDR3 runs to 17 residues. Trimming took 4 bases from V and 0 from J, leaving 17 bases between them. DNA of the CDR3: TGTGCCAGCAGCCGAGTAGGTCCTAGGGCTAGCACAGATACGCAGTATTTT. Its protein product is CASSRVGPRASTDTQYF.

The chain recombines TRBV20-1 with TRBJ1-1, with D possibly being TRBD1 (6 bases). The V end was cut by 5 bases, the J end by 0 bases, with 25 bases between. This CDR3 comprises 18 residues. Germline V gene data show CDR1 as DFQATT and CDR2 as SNEGSKA (reference sequence). The CDR3 DNA follows: TGCAGTGCTTGTCCACCCAGGGGATTTATCAGGCTGAACACTGAAGCTTTCTTT. This gives the protein CSACPPRGFIRLNTEAFF.

This clonotype was seen at least ten times. The chain employs TRBV5-1 and TRBJ2-3, with D possibly matching TRBD2 (6 bases). This CDR3 has 16 residues. Germline-derived CDR1 and CDR2 are SGHRS and YFSETQ. V was pared by 0 bases and J by 0 bases, with 11 bases between. The CDR3 loop is CASSLGASVSTDTQYF. The CDR3 nucleotides are TGCGCCAGCAGCTTGGGGGCTAGCGTCAGCACAGATACGCAGTATTTT.

The chain carries TRBV6-1 and TRBJ1-2; 7 bases are shared with TRBD1. The trim removed 7 bases at V and 8 bases at J, leaving 4 bases unmatched. This CDR3 region has 11 residues. Germline-derived CDR1 and CDR2 are MNHNS and SASEGT. In DNA, the CDR3 is TGTGCCAGCAATCGGGACAGCGGCTACACCTTC. This gives the protein CASNRDSGYTF.

This clonotype was found a few times. J is TRBJ2-3 and V is TRBV5-1; possibly TRBD1 for D (6 bases). V dropped 3 bases and J dropped 2 bases, with 10 bases sitting between them. Looked up from germline, CDR1 is SGHRS and CDR2 is YFSETQ. The length of the CDR3 is 14 residues. The CDR3 DNA reads TGCGCCAGCAGCTGGACAGCAGTCACAGATACGCAGTATTTT. Translated: CASSWTAVTDTQYF.

This clonotype was observed at least ten times. The rearrangement links TRBV10-3 to TRBJ2-5; no clear D. The V end lost 4 bases, the J end lost 2 bases, and 8 bases lay between the germline ends. Germline-derived CDR1 and CDR2 are ENHRY and SYGVKD. The CDR3 loop spans 13 amino acids. CDR3 in amino acids: CAISVRLQETQYF. DNA of the CDR3: TGTGCCATCAGTGTGAGGCTACAAGAGACCCAGTACTTC.

V is TRBV11-2 and J is TRBJ2-1; D remains ambiguous. With 3 bases removed from V and 6 bases from J, the gap between germline ends came to 21 bases. The CDR3 has 17 amino acids. Germline assignment: CDR1 SGHAT and CDR2 FQNNGV. The CDR3 bases are TGTGCCAGCAGCTTGGTATATGCCCGACCCCCCGCCAATGAGCAGTTCTTC. This gives the protein CASSLVYARPPANEQFF.

This clonotype occurred many times. The chain recombines TRBV28 with TRBJ2-3, with D tentatively TRBD1 or TRBD2 (5 bases each). Trimming took off 5 bases at V and 1 base at J, with 13 bases between the two ends. The germline V gene encodes CDR1 MDHEN and CDR2 SYDVKM. This CDR3 contains 15 residues. The CDR3 protein is CASSPRVGGTDTQYF. The CDR3 DNA sequence: TGTGCCAGCAGTCCCCGGGTGGGGGGCACAGATACGCAGTATTTT.

There are many counts of this clonotype. This CDR3 reads CASSFVSRTDTQYF. CDR3 nucleotide sequence: TGTGCCAGCAGTTTCGTGTCACGCACAGATACGCAGTATTTT. The V call is TRBV12-3 or TRBV12-4, the J call TRBJ2-3, with no clear D. The CDR3 totals 14 residues. The V and J ends lost 3 bases and 1 base respectively, with 8 bases between them.

This clonotype was detected many times. The CDR3 DNA sequence: TGCGCCAGCAGCTTGGGGACAGATCGTGGGAACATTCAGTACTTC. Translation gives CASSLGTDRGNIQYF. The V gene is TRBV5-1, the J gene TRBJ2-4, with D tentatively TRBD1 (6 bases). The CDR3 runs to 15 residues. The V gene lost 0 bases and the J gene lost 7 bases, with 14 bases spanning the gap. Germline V lookup: CDR1 SGHRS, CDR2 YFSETQ.

The gene calls are TRBV27 and TRBJ2-2; 8 nucleotides agree with TRBD2. Germline loops: CDR1 MNHEY, CDR2 SMNVEV (reference sequence). The CDR3 is 15 amino acids. J was trimmed by 3 bases and V by 10 bases; bases with no gene match: 10. CDR3 protein: CATTAGVADTGELFF. The CDR3 bases are TGTGCCACCACAGCGGGAGTCGCGGACACCGGGGAGCTGTTTTTT.

The chain couples TRBV29-1 to TRBJ2-1; 8 bases map to TRBD2. Per germline, CDR1 SQVTM and CDR2 ANQGSEA. V dropped 0 bases and J dropped 10; count of bases not matched to a gene: 14. The CDR3 covers 16 residues. DNA for the CDR3: TGCAGCGTTGAAGATTTTAGCGGGATCGGCGAAAGGGAGCAGTTCTTC. Translation gives CSVEDFSGIGEREQFF.

This clonotype was counted ten times or more. The CDR3 region is CSARTSGSSYEQYF. Here the CDR3 DNA reads TGCAGTGCCAGGACTAGCGGGAGCTCCTACGAGCAGTACTTC. The chain has TRBV20-1 and TRBJ2-7, with 13 bases identical to TRBD2. The V segment lost 6 bases and the J segment 0 bases; nucleotides outside the gene matches: 2. Germline V lookup: CDR1 DFQATT, CDR2 SNEGSKA (reference sequence). This CDR3 is built from 14 residues.

The table lists this clonotype with many counts. J is TRBJ2-1 and V is TRBV28, with 9 positions matching TRBD2. The CDR3 sequence is 17 residues long. Looked up from germline, CDR1 is MDHEN and CDR2 is SYDVKM. V lost 7 bases and J lost 7; bases outside the gene matches: 17. This CDR3 is CASKPMAGGRGENEQFF. CDR3 nucleotide sequence: TGTGCCAGCAAGCCTATGGCGGGAGGGCGCGGGGAGAATGAGCAGTTCTTC.

J is TRBJ2-6 and V is TRBV6-5; 8 bases map to TRBD2. Germline values: CDR1 MNHEY, CDR2 SVGAGI. V shed 3 bases, J shed 0 bases, and the junction held 4 bases outside the gene matches. This CDR3 has 17 residues. The DNA for the CDR3 is TGTGCCAGCAGTTATAGCGGGACCGGCTCTGGGGCCAACGTCCTGACTTTC. Its translation: CASSYSGTGSGANVLTF.

This clonotype was picked up a small number of times. It may be a read error: a sequence one base away is much more abundant. The J gene is TRBJ2-7, the V gene TRBV20-1; unclear D gene. The CDR3 spans 13 residues. V was shortened by 3 bases and J by 3 bases, with 12 bases between the two germline ends. CDR1 is DFQATT, CDR2 SNEGSKA, per germline (reference sequence). The CDR3 is CSASLQPSYEQYF. CDR3 nucleotide sequence: TGCAGTGCTAGTCTCCAGCCGAGCTACGAGCAGTACTTC.

This clonotype was found many times. The rearrangement joins TRBV7-9 to TRBJ2-1, with TRBD2 identical over 9 bases. Looked up from germline, CDR1 is SEHNR and CDR2 is FQNEAQ (reference sequence). The CDR3 extends over 13 amino acids. V shed 5 bases, J shed 7 bases, and the junction held 3 bases outside the gene matches. The CDR3 DNA sequence: TGTGCCAGCAGCCCCACTAGCGGGAATGAGCAGTTCTTC. The encoded protein is CASSPTSGNEQFF.

The chain combines TRBV7-2 with TRBJ2-3, with 7 nucleotides matching TRBD2. Germline assignment: CDR1 SGHTA and CDR2 FQGNSA. The J segment lost 1 base and the V segment lost 5 bases, leaving 24 bases of the junction unmatched. CDR3 size: 21 residues. The CDR3 sequence is CASSLSRSGGNPPHGTDTQYF. As DNA, the CDR3 is TGTGCCAGCAGCCTATCCCGGTCGGGAGGTAACCCGCCACACGGCACAGATACGCAGTATTTT.

This chain uses TRBV30 with TRBJ1-2; D remains unclear. The ends were cut back, 3 bases at V and 2 bases at J, with 1 base in the middle. Germline CDR1 reads GTSNPN; CDR2 reads SVGIG (reference sequence). The CDR3 extends over 10 amino acids. The CDR3 bases are TGTGCCTGGAGAAACTATGGCTACACCTTC. Translating gives CAWRNYGYTF.

This clonotype appeared a single time. The J gene is TRBJ2-7, the V gene TRBV11-2, with TRBD1 as a possible D gene (5 bases). Germline V CDR1 and CDR2: SGHAT, FQNNGV. V dropped 3 bases and J dropped 1 base, with 13 bases sitting between them. The CDR3 is 15 residues long. CDR3: CASSLDPAGSYEQYF. For the CDR3, the DNA is TGTGCCAGCAGCTTGGACCCGGCAGGGTCCTACGAGCAGTACTTC.

This clonotype was observed a handful of times. This chain's CDR3 is CAISWENRGPTSSTDTQYF. Here the CDR3 DNA reads TGTGCCATCAGTTGGGAGAACAGGGGCCCTACTTCTAGCACAGATACGCAGTATTTT. This sequence joins TRBV10-3 and TRBJ2-3, with 7 positions matching TRBD1. Germline V gives CDR1 ENHRY, CDR2 SYGVKD. This CDR3 has 19 residues. V lost 5 bases, J lost 0 bases, and 17 bases stayed unmatched.